Listed below are T cell receptor beta chains from one sample, sequenced in a study of blood T cell repertoires in COVID-19. The method was immunoSEQ multiplex PCR; TCRdb's version includes in-frame clones alone and lacks a portion of them. The table shows about 47,000 clones, with about 84% occurring only once. The source material was peripheral blood. The receptors were sampled from a man aged 55 to 70 with acute or convalescent COVID-19. Each CDR3 is given with its conserved first and last residue. The order of the fields is V gene, D gene, clone size, J gene, CDR3 DNA, CDR3 protein. D genes are given only for firm matches. Not all rows give a size; the values are once, few, many and, for expanded clones, a class.

TRBV19	NA	NA	TRBJ2-1	TGTGCCAGTAGTATCGATGCGGGCAACAATGAGCAGTTCTTC	CASSIDAGNNEQFF
TRBV14	TRBD1	once	TRBJ2-2	TGTGCCAGCAGCTCACGACCTAAGGGACAGGGGGATTGGAGGACCGGGGAGCTGTTTTTT	CASSSRPKGQGDWRTGELFF
TRBV19	NA	NA	TRBJ1-2	TGTGCCAGTAGTATGCGTCTCGAGGAGATCTATGGCTACACCTTC	CASSMRLEEIYGYTF
TRBV19	TRBD2	NA	TRBJ2-7	TGTGCCAGTAGTACGGGACTAGCGGGGTATCAGTACTTC	CASSTGLAGYQYF
TRBV5-6	NA	NA	TRBJ2-2	TGTGCCAGCAGCTGGCGCGGGCTTACGAACGCCGGGGAGCTGTTTTTT	CASSWRGLTNAGELFF
TRBV6-5	NA	NA	TRBJ1-2	TGTGCCAGCAGTTCCAGGAGGGCTAACTATGGCTACACCTTC	CASSSRRANYGYTF
TRBV24-1	NA	NA	TRBJ1-2	TGTGCCACCAGTGAGAAATTTCAGGGGTGGGACTATGGCTACACCTTC	CATSEKFQGWDYGYTF
TRBV6-6	NA	few	TRBJ2-7	TGTGCCAGCAGTTACTCGAAGGTGCTCGGGGGTGAGCAGTACTTC	CASSYSKVLGGEQYF
TRBV7-2	TRBD1	NA	TRBJ1-2	TGTGCCAGCACCTTACGGACAGGAAGACAGGGCTACACCTTC	CASTLRTGRQGYTF
TRBV12-3/TRBV12-4	NA	NA	TRBJ1-2	TGTGCCAGCACCAACGACATTTATGGCTACACCTTC	CASTNDIYGYTF
TRBV24-1	TRBD1	NA	TRBJ1-2	TGTGCCACCAGTGACTGGACAGGGAACTATGGCTACACCTTC	CATSDWTGNYGYTF
TRBV4-1	TRBD1	NA	TRBJ1-2	TGCGCCAGCAGCCAAGATTTAGACCGGGACAGCTATGGCTACACCTTC	CASSQDLDRDSYGYTF
TRBV11-3	TRBD1	NA	TRBJ2-3	TGTGCCAGCAGCAGGACAGGGCCAGATACGCAGTATTTT	CASSRTGPDTQYF
TRBV5-5	NA	NA	TRBJ1-1	TGTGCCAGCAGCCCTGAGGATGGACTTGAAGCTTTCTTT	CASSPEDGLEAFF
TRBV11-2	TRBD1	NA	TRBJ2-1	TGTGCCAGCAGCTTCCGACAGGGCATCTCCTACAATGAGCAGTTCTTC	CASSFRQGISYNEQFF
TRBV1	NA	once	TRBJ2-1	TGCACCAGCAGCCGAGCGGGTGAGCAGTTCTTC	CTSSRAGEQFF
TRBV13	NA	NA	TRBJ1-4	TGTGCCAGCAGCTTAGCCGAGTCCGAAAAACTGTTTTTT	CASSLAESEKLFF
TRBV7-2	NA	NA	TRBJ1-4	TGTGCCAGCAGCCCCCGGTTCGGGTTGATCACTAATGAAAAACTGTTTTTT	CASSPRFGLITNEKLFF
TRBV5-1	TRBD2	once	TRBJ2-7	TGCGCCAGCAGAGCGACTAGCGGGGGGGCCTACGAGCAGTACTTC	CASRATSGGAYEQYF
TRBV19	TRBD1	few	TRBJ1-2	TGTGCCAGTAGTATGACAGGGAGTGGCTACACCTTC	CASSMTGSGYTF
TRBV13	NA	NA	TRBJ1-3	TGTGCCAGCAGCTTAGGCCCTGCAGTCAGAAACTCTGGAAACACCATATATTTT	CASSLGPAVRNSGNTIYF
TRBV19	TRBD1	once	TRBJ2-2	TGTGCCAGTAGTAGACAGGGTCGCACCGGGGAGCTGTTTTTT	CASSRQGRTGELFF
TRBV6-2/TRBV6-3	TRBD2	NA	TRBJ2-1	TGTGCCAGCAGTTACCCGACTAGCGGGGGGGCCAAACCCTACAATGAGCAGTTCTTC	CASSYPTSGGAKPYNEQFF
TRBV12-3/TRBV12-4	NA	once	TRBJ2-7	TGTGCCAGCGGGGCCCCAGGATACGAGCAGTACTTC	CASGAPGYEQYF
TRBV11-2	NA	NA	TRBJ2-1	TGTGCCAGCAGCCCCAATGCCCCGGGGCAGTTCTTC	CASSPNAPGQFF
TRBV25-1	NA	NA	TRBJ1-1	TGTGCCAGCAGTATAGACAGTGAAGCTTTCTTT	CASSIDSEAFF
TRBV21-1	NA	once	TRBJ1-4	TGTGCCAGCACCCTGGACAGGGTTAAGGTCTTT	CASTLDRVKVF
TRBV6-5	NA	NA	TRBJ1-2	TGTGCCAGCAGCTACGAGCCATATGGCTACACCTTC	CASSYEPYGYTF
TRBV2	TRBD1	NA	TRBJ2-1	TGTGCCAGCAGTGGGCCCGACAGGGGGCATGGCAATGAGCAGTTCTTC	CASSGPDRGHGNEQFF
TRBV12-3/TRBV12-4	TRBD1	few	TRBJ1-3	TGTGCCAGCGGGACAGGGTCTGGAAACACCATATATTTT	CASGTGSGNTIYF
TRBV28	TRBD1	NA	TRBJ2-5	TGTGCCAGCAGTCCTACAGGGGATGAGACCCAGTACTTC	CASSPTGDETQYF
TRBV9	TRBD2	NA	TRBJ2-5	TGTGCCAGCAGCGTTGGCCGAGCGGGGGAGACCCAGTACTTC	CASSVGRAGETQYF
TRBV30	NA	NA	TRBJ2-2	TGTGCCTGGACTGGAACAGGGACCGGGGAGCTGTTTTTT	CAWTGTGTGELFF
TRBV12-3/TRBV12-4	NA	NA	TRBJ1-4	TGTGCCAGCAGCTTCGGGGAAAAACTGTTTTTT	CASSFGEKLFF
TRBV19	NA	NA	TRBJ2-2	TGTGCCAGTAGTATCCGACAGGGAGGTACCGGGGAGCTGTTTTTT	CASSIRQGGTGELFF
TRBV30	NA	NA	TRBJ1-6	TGTGCCTGGAGTACAGGACAGCCAAATTCACCCCTCCACTTT	CAWSTGQPNSPLHF
TRBV6-6	NA	NA	TRBJ1-2	TGTGCCAGCAGCTCCATCGAACTCAGGGAGGGCGGCTACACCTTC	CASSSIELREGGYTF
TRBV28	TRBD1	NA	TRBJ1-2	TGTGCCAGCTCTACCCCGGGACAGGGAGGTGGCTACACCTTC	CASSTPGQGGGYTF
TRBV20-1	NA	NA	TRBJ2-1	TGCAGTGCCGAAGACTATAATGAGCAGTTCTTC	CSAEDYNEQFF
TRBV25-1	NA	NA	TRBJ1-2	TGTGCCAGCAGTGAAAGCGGCAGGTTCTATGGCTACACCTTC	CASSESGRFYGYTF
TRBV30	NA	NA	TRBJ1-4	TGTGCCTGGACTCAGGATGCAACTAATGAAAAACTGTTTTTT	CAWTQDATNEKLFF
TRBV19	TRBD1	NA	TRBJ1-1	TGTGCCAGTAGACCGAGAGACAGGGGGCTCACTGAAGCTTTCTTT	CASRPRDRGLTEAFF
TRBV7-3	TRBD2	NA	TRBJ2-1	TGTGCCAGCAGCTCTCGACCGCGGGGGGCGGGCTACAATGAGCAGTTCTTC	CASSSRPRGAGYNEQFF
TRBV11-2	TRBD1	NA	TRBJ1-4	TGTGCCAGCAGCTTGGGACAGGGGAAGGAAAAACTGTTTTTT	CASSLGQGKEKLFF
TRBV7-6	NA	once	TRBJ2-2	TGTGCCAGCAGCTTAACCCCCATAAGCCAGGAGGGGGCGAAGTTCATCGGGGAGCTGTTTTTT	CASSLTPISQEGAKFIGELFF
TRBV19	TRBD2	NA	TRBJ2-2	TGTGCCAGTAGTATAGGAGCTAGCGGGGGGGCATACACCGGGGAGCTGTTTTTT	CASSIGASGGAYTGELFF
TRBV7-9	NA	NA	TRBJ1-4	TGTGCCAGCAGCCTCGTTGCCGGAGGCCGTGGTGGAAAACTGTTTTTT	CASSLVAGGRGGKLFF